These 8 T cell receptor beta chains share one sample of origin, sequenced in a study of T-cell reconstitution after alpha-beta-depleted transplantation in children. Unique molecular identifiers were incorporated during preparation of the TCRbeta library. TCRdb re-called the PCR reads with MiXCR, one entry per CDR3 protein. The sample has some 500,000 distinct CDR3 sequences, over 25% seen once. The source material was PBMCs from the stem cell graft donor, sampled from the stem cell graft. The source is a human donor who donated a stem cell graft to a child with aplastic anemia.

This clonotype was seen a few times. This chain joins TRBV5-1 and TRBJ1-5; 9 bases fit TRBD1. Germline CDR1 SGHRS, CDR2 YFSETQ. The CDR3 is 15 amino acids. Losses at the gene ends were 1 base for V and 6 bases for J; bases not matched to a gene: 5. The CDR3 region is CASSLTGGRGQPQHF. CDR3 DNA sequence: TGCGCCAGCAGCTTGACAGGGGGCAGGGGTCAGCCCCAGCATTTT.

The chain recombines TRBV5-1 with TRBJ2-7, with TRBD1 matching 9 bases. V lost 0 bases to trimming and J lost 4 bases; unmatched junction nucleotides: 8. CDR3 size: 16 residues. Germline CDR1 SGHRS, CDR2 YFSETQ. The CDR3 DNA reads as TGCGCCAGCAGCTTGGTGTCCGGGACAGGGATATACGAGCAGTACGTC. This gives the protein CASSLVSGTGIYEQYV.

This clonotype was seen a few times. The chain employs TRBV27 and TRBJ1-1, with 8 bases matching TRBD1. Germline assignment: CDR1 MNHEY and CDR2 SMNVEV (reference sequence). The CDR3 is 15 residues long. With V trimmed by 1 base and J by 6 bases, 7 bases remained unmatched. The CDR3 DNA is TGTGCCAGCAGTTTATTTCAGGGGGCTATGTCTGAAGCTTTCTTT. Protein product: CASSLFQGAMSEAFF.

This clonotype was seen a few times. The V call is TRBV5-1, the J call TRBJ1-2; the D gene is possibly TRBD1 (5 bases). Trimming shortened V by 3 bases and J by 7 bases, and 10 bases separated the two germline ends. The CDR3 contains 12 residues. Germline values: CDR1 SGHRS, CDR2 YFSETQ. The CDR3 coding sequence is TGCGCCAGCAGCTACGGACAACCTGGCTACACCTTC. Amino acids: CASSYGQPGYTF.

The chain has TRBV12-3 or TRBV12-4 and TRBJ1-5, with D hard to call. Trimming took 4 bases from V and 3 from J, leaving 16 bases between them. This CDR3 region has 16 residues. CDR3 amino acids: CASSSQGRGDNQPQHF. DNA for the CDR3: TGTGCCAGCAGTTCGCAAGGACGGGGAGACAATCAGCCCCAGCATTTT.

The gene calls are TRBV4-1 and TRBJ2-1, with D perhaps matching TRBD2 (6 bases). The CDR3 sequence is 13 residues long. V was clipped by 11 bases and J by 4 bases, with 15 bases between them. Germline loops: CDR1 MGHRA, CDR2 YSYEKL. CDR3 amino acids: CASRSSEYNEQFF. The CDR3 DNA follows: TGCGCCTCCAGGTCTAGCGAGTACAATGAGCAGTTCTTC.

This clonotype was detected a few times. The V and J genes are TRBV29-1 and TRBJ1-2; D remains unclear. Trimming cost V 2 bases and J 5 bases, with 15 bases left between them. CDR1 is SQVTM, CDR2 ANQGSEA, per germline. This CDR3 contains 14 residues. The CDR3 nucleotides are TGCAGCGTTGAAATCAGGAGTGGGATATATGGCTACACCTTC. This sequence encodes CSVEIRSGIYGYTF.

CDR3 residues: CSARSPGGPHNEQFF. The CDR3 DNA sequence: TGCAGTGCTAGAAGTCCGGGAGGGCCTCACAATGAGCAGTTCTTC. This chain links TRBV20-1 with TRBJ2-1; 8 bases fit TRBD2. The CDR3 totals 15 residues. V lost 2 bases and J lost 5; bases outside the gene matches: 8. In germline, CDR1 is DFQATT, CDR2 SNEGSKA (reference sequence).